The 17 T cell receptor beta chains in this list originate from one sample, sequenced in a study of blood T cell repertoires in COVID-19. Libraries were prepared by immunoSEQ multiplex PCR; TCRdb keeps only in-frame clonotypes and omits some of them. The sample contains around 250,000 clones, around nine tenths of which appear only once. The specimen sequenced was peripheral blood. Receptors originate from a woman in her 70s with COVID-19, enrolled during active disease.

The chain combines TRBV7-8 with TRBJ2-2, with TRBD2 identical over 10 bases. From germline, CDR1 is SGHVS and CDR2 FQNEAQ. This CDR3 is 17 amino acids long. With 5 bases clipped from V and 5 bases from J, the junction kept 11 bases outside the gene matches. The DNA of the CDR3 is TGTGCCAGCAGCATCGATCTTAGCGGGAGGTATACCGGGGAGCTGTTTTTT. It translates to CASSIDLSGRYTGELFF.

The V gene is TRBV4-3, the J gene TRBJ1-4, with 9 positions matching TRBD1. This CDR3 spans 18 amino acids. V lost 1 base to trimming and J lost 1 base; unmatched junction nucleotides: 7. CDR1 and CDR2 (germline): LGHNA, YSLEER. The CDR3 sequence: CASSQGTQGAVTNEKLFF. DNA for the CDR3: TGCGCCAGCAGCCAAGGGACACAGGGGGCAGTAACTAATGAAAAACTGTTTTTT.

The chain joins TRBV5-1 to TRBJ2-3; 8 bases align to TRBD2. The CDR3 runs 13 residues. V lost 4 bases to trimming and J lost 4 bases; unmatched junction nucleotides: 2. The germline V gene encodes CDR1 SGHRS and CDR2 YFSETQ. The CDR3 spells CASSRTSSDTQYF. As DNA, the CDR3 is TGCGCCAGCAGCAGGACTAGCTCAGATACGCAGTATTTT.

The chain couples TRBV9 to TRBJ2-1; 7 bases are a match to TRBD2. The germline gives CDR1 SGDLS, CDR2 YYNGEE. V dropped 0 bases and J dropped 6; count of bases not matched to a gene: 9. The CDR3 runs 16 residues. The CDR3 region is CASSVVAREYGNEQFF. The CDR3 nucleotides read TGTGCCAGCAGCGTAGTAGCGCGGGAGTACGGCAATGAGCAGTTCTTC.

The CDR3 is CASSPRLAKGLGEQFF. DNA of the CDR3: TGTGCCAGCAGCCCCCGACTAGCGAAAGGCTTAGGGGAGCAGTTCTTC. The chain uses TRBV7-9 and TRBJ2-1, with 8 bases fitting TRBD2. Germline lookup yields CDR1 SEHNR and CDR2 FQNEAQ (reference sequence). This CDR3 spans 16 amino acids. Germline trimming cut 5 bases from V and 10 bases from J; bases unmatched to any gene: 16.

The chain has TRBV4-2 and TRBJ2-1; 10 bases agree with TRBD2. Germline values: CDR1 LGHNA, CDR2 YNFKEQ. The V gene end was trimmed by 4 bases and the J gene end by 7 bases; junction bases not matched to a gene: 7. CDR3 length equals 15 residues. CDR3 in amino acids: CASSRRASGSNEQFF. The CDR3 nucleotides read TGTGCCAGCAGCCGGCGGGCTAGCGGGAGTAATGAGCAGTTCTTC.

The chain employs TRBV5-1 and TRBJ1-3, with D unclear. V was trimmed by 0 bases and J by 9 bases, leaving 19 bases between them. In germline, CDR1 is SGHRS, CDR2 YFSETQ. CDR3 length: 16 residues. The CDR3 loop reads CASSLGNGDSPTTIYF. CDR3 DNA: TGCGCCAGCAGCTTGGGTAACGGGGATAGCCCAACCACCATATATTTT.

This chain links TRBV5-4 with TRBJ2-5; D ambiguous. The length of the CDR3 is 13 residues. Germline V gene data show CDR1 as SGHNT and CDR2 as YYREEE (reference sequence). The germline V and J ends were trimmed by 4 bases and 4 bases, with 11 bases remaining between them. In DNA form, the CDR3 reads TGTGCCAGCAGCCTCACGTTCGGAGAGACCCAGTACTTC. This encodes CASSLTFGETQYF.

This sequence joins TRBV11-3 and TRBJ2-3; TRBD2 agrees at 7 bases. The V segment lost 2 bases and the J segment 4 bases; nucleotides outside the gene matches: 6. CDR1 SGHNT and CDR2 YENEEA come from the germline V gene. The CDR3 runs to 15 residues. The chain's CDR3 is CASSLWSGTADTQYF. CDR3 bases: TGTGCCAGCAGCTTATGGAGCGGGACTGCAGATACGCAGTATTTT.

The gene calls are TRBV6-2 or TRBV6-3 and TRBJ1-2; D might be TRBD1 (6 bases). V lost 2 bases, J lost 8 bases, and 12 bases lay in between. Germline V lookup: CDR1 MNHEY, CDR2 SVGEGT. The CDR3 sequence is 13 residues long. The CDR3 sequence is CASSYGVGAGYTF. The DNA of the CDR3 is TGTGCCAGCAGTTACGGAGTGGGGGCCGGCTACACCTTC.

The sample holds a few counts of this clone. The chain recombines TRBV30 with TRBJ2-7; TRBD2 is a possible D gene (6 bases). Germline values: CDR1 GTSNPN, CDR2 SVGIG (reference sequence). V was pared by 0 bases and J by 0 bases, with 9 bases between. The CDR3 is 14 amino acids. The CDR3 DNA follows: TGTGCCTGGAGTGTACGGGGGAGCTCCTACGAGCAGTACTTC. Its translation: CAWSVRGSSYEQYF.

The rearrangement uses TRBV5-6 and TRBJ1-5; maybe TRBD1 (6 bases). CDR1 is SGHDT and CDR2 is YYEEEE in the germline V gene. CDR3 length: 15 amino acids. Trimming removed 0 bases at V and 0 bases at J, with 7 bases between. The CDR3 reads CASSLAGDSNQPQHF. In DNA, the CDR3 is TGTGCCAGCAGCTTGGCAGGGGATAGCAATCAGCCCCAGCATTTT. Looking up the rest from reference TRBV5-6 and TRBJ1-5 gives the full variable domain: DAGVTQSPTHLIKTRGQQVTLRCSPKSGHDTVSWYQQALGQGPQFIFQYYEEEERQRGNFPDRFSGHQFPNYSSELNVNALLLGDSALYLCASSLAGDSNQPQHFGDGTRLSIL.

The rearrangement uses TRBV3-1 (or the pseudogene TRBV3-2) and TRBJ2-1; possible D gene TRBD1, 6 bases. The CDR3 extends over 15 amino acids. The V gene's germline CDR1 is LGHDT and CDR2 YNNKEL (reference sequence). Between the trimmed V and J ends, which lost 0 bases and 5 bases, there was a span of 11 bases. Here the CDR3 reads CASSQDQGRHNEQFF. The CDR3 nucleotides are TGTGCCAGCAGCCAAGACCAGGGGCGACACAATGAGCAGTTCTTC.

The chain couples TRBV5-1 to TRBJ2-6; 12 nucleotides match TRBD1. Germline V gene lookup returns CDR1 SGHRS and CDR2 YFSETQ. V was pared by 4 bases and J by 5 bases, with 13 bases of the junction left unmatched. The CDR3 runs 19 residues. The CDR3 region is CASSPRDRGLVFRANVLTF. The CDR3 coding sequence is TGCGCCAGCAGCCCCCGGGACAGGGGGCTGGTGTTTAGGGCCAACGTCCTGACTTTC.

The chain carries TRBV5-1 and TRBJ1-6, with TRBD1 matching 7 bases. The ends lost 2 bases at V and 9 bases at J; junction bases unmatched: 5. CDR3 length: 14 residues. Germline loops: CDR1 SGHRS, CDR2 YFSETQ. The DNA for the CDR3 is TGCGCCAGCAGCTTTGAGACAGGGATTTCACCCCTCCACTTT. It translates to CASSFETGISPLHF.

This clone appeared a few times. As DNA, the CDR3 is TGTGCCAGCAGCGTGTGGCAGAACAACAATCAGCCCCAGCATTTT. Its translation is CASSVWQNNNQPQHF. This chain links TRBV28 with TRBJ1-5, with D unclear. The CDR3 has 15 residues. V was pared by 6 bases and J by 3 bases, with 15 bases between. Germline V gene data show CDR1 as MDHEN and CDR2 as SYDVKM.

This clone was picked up one time. The chain combines TRBV4-1 with TRBJ1-2; possible D gene TRBD1, 6 bases. V lost 4 bases and J lost 3, with 15 bases in between. The CDR3 extends over 15 amino acids. Per the germline V gene, CDR1 is MGHRA and CDR2 is YSYEKL. This chain's CDR3 is CASSLRQENYYGYTF. CDR3 bases: TGCGCCAGCAGCCTCCGACAGGAGAACTACTATGGCTACACCTTC.